This T cell receptor beta chain was documented in a study of patients and donors after allogeneic stem cell transplantation. TCRdb used MiXCR to reprocess the RT-PCR reads, holding one entry per CDR3 protein. This table has just over 55,000 distinct CDR3 sequences, 10% to 15% appearing once. The CDR3 is 13 residues long. CDR1 ENHRY and CDR2 SYGVKD come from the germline V gene. Between the trimmed V and J ends, which lost 6 bases and 5 bases, there was a span of 13 bases. This clonotype was detected many times. The chain has TRBV10-3 and TRBJ1-1; D ambiguous. The TCR originated in a human donor who was either an allogeneic HSCT recipient or a stem cell or donor lymphocyte infusion donor (not recorded which). It is not recorded whose cells these are; they may come from a transplant donor. The sequenced sample consisted of blood, either unsorted or a sorted T cell fraction (not recorded which). The CDR3 spells CAIRNGLATEAFF. The CDR3 DNA reads TGTGCCATCAGGAATGGACTGGCGACTGAAGCTTTCTTT.